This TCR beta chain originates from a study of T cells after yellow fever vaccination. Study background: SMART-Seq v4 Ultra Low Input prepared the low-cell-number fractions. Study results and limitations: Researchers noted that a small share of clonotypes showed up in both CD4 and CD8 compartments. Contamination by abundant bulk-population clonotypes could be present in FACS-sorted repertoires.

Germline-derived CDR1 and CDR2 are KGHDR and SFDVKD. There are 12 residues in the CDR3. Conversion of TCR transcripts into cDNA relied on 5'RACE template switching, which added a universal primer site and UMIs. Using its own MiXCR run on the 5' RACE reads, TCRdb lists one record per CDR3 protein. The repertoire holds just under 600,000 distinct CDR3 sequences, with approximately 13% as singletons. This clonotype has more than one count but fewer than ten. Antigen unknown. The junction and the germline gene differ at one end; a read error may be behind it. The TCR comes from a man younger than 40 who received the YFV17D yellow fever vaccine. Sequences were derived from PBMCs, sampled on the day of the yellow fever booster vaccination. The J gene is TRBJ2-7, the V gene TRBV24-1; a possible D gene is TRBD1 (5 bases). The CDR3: CATSDPAGKSFF. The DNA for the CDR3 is TGTGCCACCAGTGACCCCGCAGGGAAGAGCTTCTTC.